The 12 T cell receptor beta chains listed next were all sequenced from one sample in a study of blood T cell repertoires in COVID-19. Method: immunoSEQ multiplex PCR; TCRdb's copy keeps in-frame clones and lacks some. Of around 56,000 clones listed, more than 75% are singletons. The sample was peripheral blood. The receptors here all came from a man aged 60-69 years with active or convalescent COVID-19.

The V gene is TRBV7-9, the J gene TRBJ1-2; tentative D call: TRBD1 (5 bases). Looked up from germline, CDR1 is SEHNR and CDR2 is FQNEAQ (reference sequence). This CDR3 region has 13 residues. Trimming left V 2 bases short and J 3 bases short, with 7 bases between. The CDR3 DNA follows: TGTGCCAGCAGCTTAAGACAGCACTATGGCTACACCTTC. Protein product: CASSLRQHYGYTF.

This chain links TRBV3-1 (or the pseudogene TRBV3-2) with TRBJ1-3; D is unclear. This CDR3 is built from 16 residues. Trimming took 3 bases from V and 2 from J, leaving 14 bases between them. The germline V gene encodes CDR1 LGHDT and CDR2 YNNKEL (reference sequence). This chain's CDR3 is CASSHEPEPTGNTIYF. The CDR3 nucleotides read TGTGCCAGCAGCCATGAGCCGGAGCCCACTGGAAACACCATATATTTT.

The CDR3, as DNA: TGTGCCAGTAGTATCAGGGTGAATGAAAAACTGTTTTTT. Its protein product is CASSIRVNEKLFF. V is TRBV19 and J is TRBJ1-4; D possibly corresponds to TRBD1 (5 bases). Germline lookup yields CDR1 LNHDA and CDR2 SQIVND (reference sequence). The CDR3 covers 13 residues. The V end lost 3 bases, the J end lost 5 bases, and 7 bases lay between the germline ends. The entire variable domain, with the rest obtained from reference TRBV19 and TRBJ1-4, is as follows: DGGITQSPKYLFRKEGQNVTLSCEQNLNHDAMYWYRQDPGQGLRLIYYSQIVNDFQKGDIAEGYSVSREKKESFPLTVTSAQKNPTAFYLCASSIRVNEKLFFGSGTQLSVL.

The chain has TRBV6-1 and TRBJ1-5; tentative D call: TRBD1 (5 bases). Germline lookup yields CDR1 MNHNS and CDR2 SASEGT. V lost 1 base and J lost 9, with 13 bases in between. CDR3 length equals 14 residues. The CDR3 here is CASSEDQGQGPQHF. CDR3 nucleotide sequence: TGTGCCAGCAGTGAAGACCAGGGCCAGGGGCCCCAGCATTTT.

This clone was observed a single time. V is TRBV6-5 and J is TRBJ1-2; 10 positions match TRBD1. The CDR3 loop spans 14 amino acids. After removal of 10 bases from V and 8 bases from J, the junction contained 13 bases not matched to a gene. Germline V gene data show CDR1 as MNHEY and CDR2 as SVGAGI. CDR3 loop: CAITTDRGLDGYTF. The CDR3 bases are TGTGCCATCACTACCGACAGGGGGCTTGACGGCTACACCTTC.

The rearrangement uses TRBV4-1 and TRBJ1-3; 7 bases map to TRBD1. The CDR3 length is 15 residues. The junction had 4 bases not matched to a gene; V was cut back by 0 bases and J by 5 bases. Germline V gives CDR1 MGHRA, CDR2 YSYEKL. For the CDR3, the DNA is TGCGCCAGCAGCCAAGAGGGACAGAGTAGAAACACCATATATTTT. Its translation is CASSQEGQSRNTIYF.

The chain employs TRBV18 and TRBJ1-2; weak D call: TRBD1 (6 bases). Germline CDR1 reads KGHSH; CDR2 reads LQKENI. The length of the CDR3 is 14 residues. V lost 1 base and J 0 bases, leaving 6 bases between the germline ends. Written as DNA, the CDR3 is TGTGCCAGCTCACCACAGGGGGCTAACTATGGCTACACCTTC. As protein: CASSPQGANYGYTF.

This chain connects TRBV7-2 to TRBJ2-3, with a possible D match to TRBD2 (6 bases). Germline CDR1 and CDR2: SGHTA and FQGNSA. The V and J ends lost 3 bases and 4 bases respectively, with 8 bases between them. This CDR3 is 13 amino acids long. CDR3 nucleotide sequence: TGTGCCAGCAGCTTGGACTATCCAGATACGCAGTATTTT. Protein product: CASSLDYPDTQYF.

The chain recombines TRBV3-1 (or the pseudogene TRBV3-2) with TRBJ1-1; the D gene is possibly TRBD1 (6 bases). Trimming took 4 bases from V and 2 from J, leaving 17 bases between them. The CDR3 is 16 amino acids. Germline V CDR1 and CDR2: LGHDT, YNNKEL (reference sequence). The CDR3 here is CASSPFGQTANTEAFF. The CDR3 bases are TGTGCCAGCAGCCCCTTTGGACAGACTGCAAACACTGAAGCTTTCTTT.

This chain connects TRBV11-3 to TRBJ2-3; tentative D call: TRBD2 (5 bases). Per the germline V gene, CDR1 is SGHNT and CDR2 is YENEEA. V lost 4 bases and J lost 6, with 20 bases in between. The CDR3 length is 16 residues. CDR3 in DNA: TGTGCCAGCAGCTCCCCCGGGCTAGCTAGAGGGGATACGCAGTATTTT. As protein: CASSSPGLARGDTQYF.

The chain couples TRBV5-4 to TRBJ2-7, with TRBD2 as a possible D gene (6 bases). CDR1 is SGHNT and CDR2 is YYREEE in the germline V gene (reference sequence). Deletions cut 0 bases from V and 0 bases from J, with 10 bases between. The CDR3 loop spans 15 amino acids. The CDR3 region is CASSLGLASSYEQYF. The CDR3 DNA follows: TGTGCCAGCAGCTTGGGGCTAGCGAGCTCCTACGAGCAGTACTTC.

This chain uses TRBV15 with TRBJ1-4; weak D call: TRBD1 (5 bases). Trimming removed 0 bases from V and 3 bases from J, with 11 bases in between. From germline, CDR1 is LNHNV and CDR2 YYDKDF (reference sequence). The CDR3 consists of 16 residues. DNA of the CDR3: TGTGCCACCAGCAGAGATGGGGCAGGAGCTAATGAAAAACTGTTTTTT. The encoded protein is CATSRDGAGANEKLFF.